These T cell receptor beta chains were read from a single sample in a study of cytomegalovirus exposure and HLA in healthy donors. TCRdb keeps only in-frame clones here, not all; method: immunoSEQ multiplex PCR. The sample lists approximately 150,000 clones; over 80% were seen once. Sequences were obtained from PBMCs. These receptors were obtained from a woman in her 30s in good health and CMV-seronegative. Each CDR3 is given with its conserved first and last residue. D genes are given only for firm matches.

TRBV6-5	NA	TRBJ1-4	TGTGCCAGCAGTCTTGACAGGTGGGATGAAAAACTGTTTTTT	CASSLDRWDEKLFF
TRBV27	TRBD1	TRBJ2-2	TGTGCCAGCAGTCCCACTCGGGACAGGGGTTGGACCGGGGAGCTGTTTTTT	CASSPTRDRGWTGELFF
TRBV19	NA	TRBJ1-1	TGTGCCAGTACCCCTGGGAGGATTGCGAACACTGAAGCTTTCTTT	CASTPGRIANTEAFF
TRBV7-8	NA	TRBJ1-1	TGTGCCAGCAGTCCACCAGGCAGGGTTGCTTTCTTT	CASSPPGRVAFF
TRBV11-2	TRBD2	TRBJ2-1	TGTGCCAGCAGCTCGGACCCCTTTAGACTAGCGGTGGAGTTCTTC	CASSSDPFRLAVEFF
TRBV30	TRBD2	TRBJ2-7	TGTGCCTGGAGTGGGACTAGCGGGAGGGCCTACGAGCAGTACTTC	CAWSGTSGRAYEQYF
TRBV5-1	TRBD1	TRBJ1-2	TGCGCCAGCAGCGCCAGGACAGGGCTTGTGTTCACCTTC	CASSARTGLVFTF
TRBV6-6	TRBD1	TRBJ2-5	TGTGCCAGCAGTTCCCGCAGGGGGCTTGAGACCCAGTACTTC	CASSSRRGLETQYF
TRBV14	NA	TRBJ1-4	TGTGCCAGCAGCCCGATCCGGTCTGACAGAAAACTGTTTTTT	CASSPIRSDRKLFF
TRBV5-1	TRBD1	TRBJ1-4	TGCGCCAGCAGCTGGGACAGTGCGGGAGGTACTAATGAAAAACTGTTTTTT	CASSWDSAGGTNEKLFF
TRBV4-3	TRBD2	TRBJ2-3	TGCGCCAGCAGCCAAGACGGACTAGCGTGGGGCTCAGATACGCAGTATTTT	CASSQDGLAWGSDTQYF
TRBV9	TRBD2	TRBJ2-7	TGTGCCAGCAGCGTAGGTCTAGCGGGGAGCGAGCAGTACTTC	CASSVGLAGSEQYF
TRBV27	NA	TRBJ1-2	TGTGCCAGCAGTCCCTACACAGGGACTAACTATGGCTACACCTTC	CASSPYTGTNYGYTF
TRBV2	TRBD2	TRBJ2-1	TGTGCCAGCAGTAGCGGGAGCGGTGAGCAGTTCTTC	CASSSGSGEQFF
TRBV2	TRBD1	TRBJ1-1	TGTGCCAGCGGGGGGCAGGGGGGAAGCACTGAAGCTTTCTTT	CASGGQGGSTEAFF
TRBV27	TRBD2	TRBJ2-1	TGTGCCAGCGCGGGACTAGCGGGACCCCCTGAGCAGTTCTTC	CASAGLAGPPEQFF
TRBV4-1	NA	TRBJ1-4	TGCGCCAGCAGCCAAGGTAACGTCCAACGAGGGGAAAAACTGTTTTTT	CASSQGNVQRGEKLFF